A single sample gave rise to the 11 T cell receptor beta chains below, sequenced in a study of blood T cell repertoires in COVID-19. Sequenced by immunoSEQ multiplex PCR; TCRdb stores in-frame clones only, minus some. The data hold tens of thousands of clones, with less than 90% observed a single time. Material for sequencing was peripheral blood. Every receptor here comes from a human donor in a cohort sampled during active COVID-19.

The genes are TRBV7-2 and TRBJ1-1, with TRBD1 as a possible D gene (5 bases). The germline gives CDR1 SGHTA, CDR2 FQGNSA. V was shortened by 0 bases and J by 1 base, with 6 bases between the two germline ends. The CDR3 covers 14 residues. The CDR3 loop reads CASSLAQGNTEAFF. DNA for the CDR3: TGTGCCAGCAGCTTAGCGCAGGGGAACACTGAAGCTTTCTTT.

This sequence joins TRBV5-4 and TRBJ2-7; 10 nucleotides align to TRBD2. Germline CDR1 and CDR2: SGHNT and YYREEE (reference sequence). V shed 0 bases and J 2 bases; nucleotides not matched to a gene: 2. The CDR3 sequence is 15 residues long. The CDR3 nucleotides are TGTGCCAGCAGCTTGGAACTAGCGGGAACCTACGAGCAGTACTTC. Its protein is CASSLELAGTYEQYF.

The rearrangement joins TRBV3-1 (or the pseudogene TRBV3-2) to TRBJ1-1; TRBD1 is a possible D gene (5 bases). Germline V gene sequence: CDR1 LGHDT, CDR2 YNNKEL (reference sequence). The CDR3 is 14 residues long. The V and J ends lost 2 bases and 1 base respectively, with 8 bases between them. DNA for the CDR3: TGTGCCAGCAGCCAACTGGGGCAGAACACTGAAGCTTTCTTT. Translated, it gives CASSQLGQNTEAFF.

This sequence joins TRBV10-3 and TRBJ1-3; D is uncertain. Germline-derived CDR1 and CDR2 are ENHRY and SYGVKD. This CDR3 spans 15 amino acids. V was clipped by 1 base and J by 1 base, with 8 bases between them. DNA of the CDR3: TGTGCCATCAGTGAGTTTCCGTCTTCTGGAAACACCATATATTTT. This translates into CAISEFPSSGNTIYF.

V and J are TRBV27 and TRBJ2-1; 11 bases match TRBD1. J lost 3 bases, V lost 2 bases, and 0 bases had no gene match. This CDR3 contains 15 residues. CDR1 MNHEY and CDR2 SMNVEV come from the germline V gene (reference sequence). CDR3 DNA: TGTGCCAGCAGTTTAGGGACAGGGGGCTACAATGAGCAGTTCTTC. It translates to CASSLGTGGYNEQFF.

The rearrangement uses TRBV4-2 and TRBJ2-1; TRBD2 aligns across 13 bases. With V trimmed by 4 bases and J by 4 bases, 4 bases remained unmatched. Looked up from germline, CDR1 is LGHNA and CDR2 is YNFKEQ. This CDR3 is built from 16 residues. For the CDR3, the DNA is TGTGCCAGCAGCCGGACTAGCGGGAGAGGGTACAATGAGCAGTTCTTC. It translates to CASSRTSGRGYNEQFF.

This chain joins TRBV28 and TRBJ2-5; D perhaps matches TRBD1 (6 bases). The V gene lost 2 bases and the J gene lost 5 bases, with 12 bases spanning the gap. Germline V gene lookup returns CDR1 MDHEN and CDR2 SYDVKM. The CDR3 contains 14 residues. The CDR3, as DNA: TGTGCCAGCAGTTTACAGGGGCCGGGGGAGACCCAGTACTTC. Translated, it gives CASSLQGPGETQYF.

This chain connects TRBV11-3 to TRBJ2-1; TRBD1 might be the D (5 bases). The length of the CDR3 is 15 residues. V shed 6 bases and J shed 7 bases, with 19 bases lying between them. Per germline, CDR1 SGHNT and CDR2 YENEEA. The CDR3 DNA sequence: TGTGCCAGCAGTGGGGCAGGCCTCCCCGGGAATGAGCAGTTCTTC. Its translation is CASSGAGLPGNEQFF.

The chain carries TRBV5-1 and TRBJ1-2; 9 nucleotides align to TRBD1. The J segment lost 2 bases and the V segment lost 4 bases, leaving 6 bases of the junction unmatched. CDR3 size: 15 residues. Germline CDR1 is SGHRS and CDR2 is YFSETQ. The CDR3 DNA follows: TGCGCCAGCAGCGAATGGACAGGGGACAACTATGGCTACACCTTC. Protein sequence: CASSEWTGDNYGYTF.

The rearrangement joins TRBV7-6 to TRBJ2-3; the match to TRBD1 covers 7 bases. Germline trimming cut 2 bases from V and 2 bases from J; bases unmatched to any gene: 13. CDR3 length equals 18 residues. The germline gives CDR1 SGHVS, CDR2 FNYEAQ. The CDR3 DNA is TGTGCCAGCAGCTTACTAGACCGGGGACAGCTTGACACAGATACGCAGTATTTT. Amino acid sequence: CASSLLDRGQLDTDTQYF.

This clone was recorded only once. The V gene is TRBV5-1, the J gene TRBJ1-1, with 12 bases lining up with TRBD1. V lost 3 bases and J lost 5; bases outside the gene matches: 5. The CDR3 covers 15 residues. Germline V lookup: CDR1 SGHRS, CDR2 YFSETQ. The CDR3 nucleotides read TGCGCCAGCAGCTCCCGGGACAGGGGGCGAACTGAAGCTTTCTTT. This gives the protein CASSSRDRGRTEAFF. Drawing the rest from reference TRBV5-1 and TRBJ1-1, the complete variable domain is KAGVTQTPRYLIKTRGQQVTLSCSPISGHRSVSWYQQTPGQGLQFLFEYFSETQRNKGNFPGRFSGRQFSNSRSEMNVSTLELGDSALYLCASSSRDRGRTEAFFGQGTRLTVV.